These T cell receptor beta chains were read from a single sample in a study of CD4 T cells in relation to SARS-CoV-2 and coronaviruses. Their recognized antigens are unknown. Data came from immunoSEQ multiplex PCR; TCRdb stores just in-frame clones and leaves some out. The sample has about 12,000 clones; 69% are singletons. The source material was CD4+ T cells from PBMCs, cultured in vitro. These receptors were obtained from a human donor in good health. CDR3s leave out the opening cysteine and the closing phenylalanine or tryptophan.

ASSLAGFINEKLF,TRBJ1-4,TRBV7-9
ASSAGTGALNQPQH,TRBJ1-5,TRBV9
ASSHRDLNEQF,TRBJ2-1,TRBV25-1
ASSQVETAYGYT,TRBJ1-2,TRBV3-1/TRBV3-2
ASSHIGNEQY,TRBJ2-7,TRBV3-1/TRBV3-2
ASSSLAGGTDTQY,TRBJ2-3,TRBV28
ASSGTGGVQNEQY,TRBJ2-7,TRBV5-1
ASSRRTDSSGANVLT,TRBJ2-6,TRBV27
ASSYLSGATNEKLF,TRBJ1-4,TRBV6-5
ASSEYRELGAF,TRBJ1-1,TRBV2
ATSDPRLLRSTDTQY,TRBJ2-3,TRBV24-1
ASSPTGYHSEKLF,TRBJ1-4,TRBV5-1
ASSTGWDTEQF,TRBJ2-1,TRBV6-4
ASSQERLLAGAVTQY,TRBJ2-5,TRBV3-1/TRBV3-2
ASSILYRQGSNFTEAF,TRBJ1-1,TRBV18
ASSDTGLNQPQH,TRBJ1-5,TRBV6-4
ASSIGIRDGGFYNEQF,TRBJ2-1,TRBV19
ASSHGQGGSYNSPLH,TRBJ1-6,TRBV6-6
ASSPSPTNTEAF,TRBJ1-1,TRBV5-1
ASSGPTTSGQWGLHEQY,TRBJ2-7,TRBV7-9